The subject of this entry is one TCR beta chain. Deletions cut 5 bases from V and 4 bases from J, with 15 bases between. Germline-derived CDR1 and CDR2 are MNHEY and SVGAGI. The CDR3 has 14 residues. Some clones are missing from TCRdb's copy, which holds only in-frame ones; the method was immunoSEQ multiplex PCR. This sample has over 250,000 clones, with about 89% found just once. The data originate from a study of blood T cell repertoires in COVID-19. The source of this sequence is a young woman who had recovered from COVID-19. The sequenced sample consisted of PBMCs or T cells enriched from blood (not recorded which). The gene calls are TRBV6-5 and TRBJ2-7, with D maybe TRBD2 (6 bases). The CDR3 sequence: CASSSGLGPYEQYF. The CDR3 DNA reads TGTGCCAGCAGTAGCGGGCTAGGCCCATACGAGCAGTACTTC.